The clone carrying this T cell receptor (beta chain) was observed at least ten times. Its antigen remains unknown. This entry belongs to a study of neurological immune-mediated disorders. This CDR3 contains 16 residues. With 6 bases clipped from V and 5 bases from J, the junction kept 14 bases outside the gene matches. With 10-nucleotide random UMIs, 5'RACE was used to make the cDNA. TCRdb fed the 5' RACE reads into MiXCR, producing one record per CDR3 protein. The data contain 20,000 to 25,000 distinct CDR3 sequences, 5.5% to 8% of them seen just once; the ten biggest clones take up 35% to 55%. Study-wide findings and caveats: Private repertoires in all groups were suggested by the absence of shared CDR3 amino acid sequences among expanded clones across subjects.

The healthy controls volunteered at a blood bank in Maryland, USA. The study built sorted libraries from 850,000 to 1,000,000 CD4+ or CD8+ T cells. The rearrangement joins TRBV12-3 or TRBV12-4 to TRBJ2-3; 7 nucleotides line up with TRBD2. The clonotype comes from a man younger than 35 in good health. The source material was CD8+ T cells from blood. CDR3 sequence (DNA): TGTGCCAGCAGCAGGACTAGGGGAATCCTAATAGATACGCAGTATTTT. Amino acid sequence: CASSRTRGILIDTQYF.